The present T cell receptor beta chain was sequenced within a study of regulatory T cells in long-lasting Graves disease. The germline CDR1 and CDR2 sequences are MDHEN and SYDVKM. Trimming pared 4 bases from V and 1 base from J, leaving 11 bases between. This CDR3 is built from 14 residues. Ten or more counts support this clonotype. The time point: newly diagnosed GD, antithyroid drugs for less than 3 months. After RNA was extracted from PBMCs, the TCR library was made from it. Building of the TCR beta libraries involved iRepertoire HTBI primers and Arm-PCR of CDR3 regions. One entry per CDR3 protein, called by TCRdb with MiXCR from the multiplex PCR reads. The top ten hold around 13% of the sample, which has 550,000 to 650,000 distinct CDR3 sequences, 16% seen once. These records were also assigned to another study, of T cells in Graves' hyperthyroidism and ophthalmopathy. That work contributes: With a duration under 2 months, the hyperthyroidism was newly diagnosed in patients aged 18 to 65. For the diagnoses, clinical symptoms, serum thyroxine and TRAb, thyroid ultrasound and orbital computed tomography were used. When the TCR CDR3 underwent first-round RT-PCR, the HTBI primer set was used. For ophthalmopathy, model prediction preceded onset by a median about 6.2 months.

Sequences were derived from peripheral blood mononuclear cells (PBMCs), sampled at new diagnosis, from a patient treated with antithyroid drugs. The genes are TRBV28 and TRBJ2-7; D gene uncertain. This clonotype was sampled from a man younger than 35 with Graves disease. The CDR3 DNA reads TGTGCCAGCAGTTCCGATGGGCAGTCCTACGAGCAGTACTTC. As protein: CASSSDGQSYEQYF.